This T cell receptor beta chain was recovered during a study of blood T cell repertoires in COVID-19. Turning to the study itself: Researchers got acute and convalescent COVID-19 samples from the United States, Italy and Spain. PBMCs, B-cell-depleted T cells, or T cells were the source of the cDNA or gDNA that made up the material.

The CDR3 is made up of 16 amino acids. Trimming shortened V by 4 bases and J by 2 bases, and 17 bases separated the two germline ends. Germline assignment: CDR1 SGHVS and CDR2 FNYEAQ. Which cohort a participant joined came from the clinical history participants gave. TCRdb's copy holds only in-frame clones and misses some; the assay was immunoSEQ multiplex PCR. There are about 220,000 clones in the sample; about 88% occur only once, and just over 2.5% lies in the top ten. The sequence was obtained from a woman aged 25 to 39 who had recovered from COVID-19. The chain combines TRBV7-6 with TRBJ1-2; D not certain. The sequenced sample consisted of PBMCs or T cells enriched from blood (not recorded which). Here the CDR3 reads CASSSLPTDTNYGYTF. Here the CDR3 DNA reads TGTGCCAGCAGCTCACTCCCTACAGACACCAACTATGGCTACACCTTC.